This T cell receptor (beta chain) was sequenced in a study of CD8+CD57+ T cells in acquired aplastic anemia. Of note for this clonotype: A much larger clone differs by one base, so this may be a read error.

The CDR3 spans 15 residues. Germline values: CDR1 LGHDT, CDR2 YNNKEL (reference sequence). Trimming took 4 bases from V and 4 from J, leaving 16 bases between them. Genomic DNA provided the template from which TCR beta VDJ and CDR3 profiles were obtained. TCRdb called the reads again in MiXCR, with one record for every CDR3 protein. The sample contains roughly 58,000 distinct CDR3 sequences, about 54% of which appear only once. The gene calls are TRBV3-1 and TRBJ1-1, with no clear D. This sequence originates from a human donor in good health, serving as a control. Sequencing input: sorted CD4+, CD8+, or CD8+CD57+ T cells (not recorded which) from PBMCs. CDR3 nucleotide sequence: TGTGCCAGCAGCCCCCAAGGAGTTCCGAGCACTGAAGCTTTCTTT. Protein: CASSPQGVPSTEAFF.